These T cell receptor beta chains were read from a single sample in a study of T cell responses to AZD1222 COVID-19 vaccine. Generated by immunoSEQ multiplex PCR, the TCRdb table keeps only in-frame clones and is missing some. The table records 89,000 or so clones, around 83% of them present only once. Specimen: peripheral blood, collected 28 days after the second AZD1222 dose. These receptors were taken from an adult who received the AZD1222 COVID-19 vaccine. Both conserved end residues are part of each CDR3. D genes are given only for firm matches. Clone size is stated in some rows and not others, as once, few, many or a class when expanded.

V gene	D gene	clone size	J gene	CDR3 DNA	CDR3 protein
TRBV11-2	.	few	TRBJ2-1	TGTGCCAGCAGCTTTATGCCGGGGGAGCAGTTCTTC	CASSFMPGEQFF
TRBV7-9	TRBD1	.	TRBJ1-3	TGTGCCAGCAGCCTTCGACAGGGCCCATACTCTGGAAACACCATATATTTT	CASSLRQGPYSGNTIYF
TRBV10-1	.	.	TRBJ1-1	TGCGCCAGCAGCGGCCAGCTGAGGACTGAAGCTTTCTTT	CASSGQLRTEAFF
TRBV7-9	TRBD2	.	TRBJ2-1	TGTGCCAGCAGCTTAGTTCTTAGCGGGAGGTCGGAGCAGTTCTTC	CASSLVLSGRSEQFF
TRBV5-6	.	.	TRBJ1-1	TGTGCCAGCACCGCCCAGGTGGGGACTGAAGCTTTCTTT	CASTAQVGTEAFF
TRBV29-1	.	.	TRBJ1-5	TGCAGCGTTGTCAGCAGCTACAATCAGCCCCAGCATTTT	CSVVSSYNQPQHF
TRBV19	.	.	TRBJ1-2	TGTGCCAGTAGCTCCCCAGTGGGGGGAGTCGGTGGCTACACCTTC	CASSSPVGGVGGYTF
TRBV4-3	.	.	TRBJ2-7	TGCGCCAGCAGCCAAGACAGGGGGGTCAGCTCCTACGAGCAGTACTTC	CASSQDRGVSSYEQYF
TRBV10-3	.	.	TRBJ1-1	TGTGCCATCAGGCCCCCGGGGGAGATGAACACTGAAGCTTTCTTT	CAIRPPGEMNTEAFF
TRBV27	.	.	TRBJ2-7	TGTGCCAGCAGTCATATGGGTAGAGGCGAGCAGTACTTC	CASSHMGRGEQYF
TRBV24-1	.	.	TRBJ2-3	TGTGCCACCACAGGGGCGGGCACAGATACGCAGTATTTT	CATTGAGTDTQYF
TRBV7-9	.	.	TRBJ1-6	TGTGCCAGCAGCTTAGCTCCCGGCATGGTCGATTCACCCCTCCACTTT	CASSLAPGMVDSPLHF
TRBV2	.	.	TRBJ2-1	TGTGCCAGCAGCCTCTTCTTCGCGTCGAGCTCCTACAATGAGCAGTTCTTC	CASSLFFASSSYNEQFF
TRBV27	TRBD2	.	TRBJ2-7	TGTGCCAGCAGTTCGCGGACTAGCGGGTCCTACGAGCAGTACTTC	CASSSRTSGSYEQYF
TRBV27	.	.	TRBJ1-1	TGTGCCAGCAGTTTATCGGCCAGGGAGAACACTGAAGCTTTCTTT	CASSLSARENTEAFF
TRBV2	TRBD1	.	TRBJ1-1	TGTGCCAGCAGTCCACGTCCCGGGACAGGTTTGAACACTGAAGCTTTCTTT	CASSPRPGTGLNTEAFF
TRBV7-2	TRBD1	.	TRBJ1-1	TGTGCCAGCAGCTTCCTACAGGGGGCTACTGAAGCTTTCTTT	CASSFLQGATEAFF
TRBV7-2	.	.	TRBJ2-5	TGTGCCAGCAGCTTCCGACTAGTCAGTGAGACCCAGTACTTC	CASSFRLVSETQYF
TRBV19	.	.	TRBJ2-2	TGTGCCAGTAGCACGACAGTGAACACCGGGGAGCTGTTTTTT	CASSTTVNTGELFF
TRBV5-4	.	.	TRBJ2-5	TGTGCCAGCAGCTTGGCCCCCCGAGAGACCCAGTACTTC	CASSLAPRETQYF
TRBV5-6	TRBD1	.	TRBJ1-2	TGTGCCAGCAGCTTGTACGGGACAGAGTATGGCTACACCTTC	CASSLYGTEYGYTF
TRBV5-1	TRBD1	.	TRBJ1-1	TGCGCCAGCAGCTGGCAGGGGGTGAACACTGAAGCTTTCTTT	CASSWQGVNTEAFF
TRBV6-5	TRBD2	.	TRBJ2-7	TGTGCCAGCAGTTACCGAGGACTAGATTCCTACGAGCAGTACTTC	CASSYRGLDSYEQYF
TRBV7-2	TRBD2	.	TRBJ2-1	TGTGCCAGCAGCTTTTACCCGTTAGCGGGGAGGACGCTGGAGCAGTTCTTC	CASSFYPLAGRTLEQFF
TRBV7-8	.	.	TRBJ1-6	TGTGCCAGCAGCTCGGGGCGGGTTACAGGACTTAATTCACCCCTCCACTTT	CASSSGRVTGLNSPLHF
TRBV3-1/TRBV3-2	.	once	TRBJ1-6	TGTGCCAGCAGCCAAGGGGACGGCGCACCCCTCCACTTT	CASSQGDGAPLHF
TRBV12-3/TRBV12-4	.	.	TRBJ2-5	TGTGCCAGCAGTCCCACCGGGGAGACCCAGTACTTC	CASSPTGETQYF
TRBV4-2	.	.	TRBJ2-5	TGTGCCAGCAGCCAAGATACCGGCGGGAAAAAGACCCAGTACTTC	CASSQDTGGKKTQYF